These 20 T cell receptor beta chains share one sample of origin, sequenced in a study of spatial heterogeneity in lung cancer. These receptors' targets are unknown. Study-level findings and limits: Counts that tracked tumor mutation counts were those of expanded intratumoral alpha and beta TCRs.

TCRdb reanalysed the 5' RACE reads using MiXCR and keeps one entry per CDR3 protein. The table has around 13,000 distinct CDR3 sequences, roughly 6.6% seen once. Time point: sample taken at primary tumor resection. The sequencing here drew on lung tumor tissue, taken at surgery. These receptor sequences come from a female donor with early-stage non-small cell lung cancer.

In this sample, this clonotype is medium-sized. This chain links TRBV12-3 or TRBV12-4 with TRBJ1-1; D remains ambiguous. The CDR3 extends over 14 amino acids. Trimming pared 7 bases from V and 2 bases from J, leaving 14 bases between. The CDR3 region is CASTKGPRNTEAFF. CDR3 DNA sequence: TGTGCCAGCACCAAAGGGCCCCGCAACACTGAAGCTTTCTTT.

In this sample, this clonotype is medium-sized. For the CDR3, the DNA is TGTGCCAGCAGCTTGGAGGGACTAGCGGGAGCGGCGGAGACCCAGTACTTC. The encoded protein is CASSLEGLAGAAETQYF. This chain joins TRBV7-6 and TRBJ2-5, with 14 bases matching TRBD2. With V trimmed by 3 bases and J by 5 bases, 8 bases remained unmatched. Germline-derived CDR1 and CDR2 are SGHVS and FNYEAQ. The CDR3 consists of 17 residues.

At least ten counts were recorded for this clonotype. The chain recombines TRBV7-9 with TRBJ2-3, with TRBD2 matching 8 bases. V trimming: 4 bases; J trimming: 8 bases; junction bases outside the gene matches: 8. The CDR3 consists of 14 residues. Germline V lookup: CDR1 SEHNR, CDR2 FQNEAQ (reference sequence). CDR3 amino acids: CASSSASGSATQYF. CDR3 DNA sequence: TGTGCCAGCAGCTCGGCCAGCGGGAGTGCTACGCAGTATTTT.

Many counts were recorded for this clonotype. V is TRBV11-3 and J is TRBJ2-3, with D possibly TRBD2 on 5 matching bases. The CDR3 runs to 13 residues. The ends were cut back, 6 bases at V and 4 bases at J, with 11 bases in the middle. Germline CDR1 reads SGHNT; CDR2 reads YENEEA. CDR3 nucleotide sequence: TGTGCCAGCAGTCCGGGATGGGCAGATACGCAGTATTTT. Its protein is CASSPGWADTQYF.

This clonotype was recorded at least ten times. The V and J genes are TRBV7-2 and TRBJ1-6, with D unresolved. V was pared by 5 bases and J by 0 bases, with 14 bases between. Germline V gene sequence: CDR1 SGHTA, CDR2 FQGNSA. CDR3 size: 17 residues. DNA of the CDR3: TGTGCCAGCAGCCTATCGGGAGGGAGCTCCTATAATTCACCCCTCCACTTT. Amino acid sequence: CASSLSGGSSYNSPLHF.

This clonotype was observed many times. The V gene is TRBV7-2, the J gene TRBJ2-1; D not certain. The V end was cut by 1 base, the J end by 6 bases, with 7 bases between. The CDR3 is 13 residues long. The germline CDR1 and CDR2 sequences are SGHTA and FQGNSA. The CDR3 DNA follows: TGTGCCAGCAGCTTAGTCGGAACCAATGAGCAGTTCTTC. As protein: CASSLVGTNEQFF.

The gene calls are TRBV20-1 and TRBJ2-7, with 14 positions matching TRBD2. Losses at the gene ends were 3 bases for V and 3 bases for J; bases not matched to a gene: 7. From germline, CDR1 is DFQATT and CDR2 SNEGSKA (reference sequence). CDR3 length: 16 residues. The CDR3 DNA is TGCAGTGCTAGTCCCGGGACTAGCGGGAGTTTCTACGAGCAGTACTTC. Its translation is CSASPGTSGSFYEQYF.

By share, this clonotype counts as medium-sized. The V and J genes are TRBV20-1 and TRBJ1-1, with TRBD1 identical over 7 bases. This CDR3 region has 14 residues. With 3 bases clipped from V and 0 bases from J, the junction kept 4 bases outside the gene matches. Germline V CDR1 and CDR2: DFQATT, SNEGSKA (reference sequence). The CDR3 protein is CSASRGQMNTEAFF. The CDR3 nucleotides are TGCAGTGCTAGTAGGGGACAGATGAACACTGAAGCTTTCTTT.

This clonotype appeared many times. CDR3 coding DNA: TGCGCCAGCAGCCAAGGGCTATCGAACATTCAGTACTTC. This encodes CASSQGLSNIQYF. The rearrangement links TRBV4-3 to TRBJ2-4; D gene unclear. Trimming cost V 1 base and J 7 bases, with 8 bases left between them. CDR1 is LGHNA, CDR2 YSLEER, per germline. The CDR3 is made up of 13 amino acids.

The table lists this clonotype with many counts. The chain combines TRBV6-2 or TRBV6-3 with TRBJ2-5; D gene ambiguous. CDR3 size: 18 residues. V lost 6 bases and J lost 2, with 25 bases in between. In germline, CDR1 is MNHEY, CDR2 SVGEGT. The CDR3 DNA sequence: TGTGCCAGCAGACGACCCCCCTCCGGGCAGCCAAAACAAGAGACCCAGTACTTC. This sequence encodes CASRRPPSGQPKQETQYF.

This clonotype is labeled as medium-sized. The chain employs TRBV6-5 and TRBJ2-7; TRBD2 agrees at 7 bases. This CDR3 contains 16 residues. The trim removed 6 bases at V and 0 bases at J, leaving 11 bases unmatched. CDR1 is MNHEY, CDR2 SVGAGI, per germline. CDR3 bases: TGTGCCAGCAGCCAAGATAGCGGGCCCAGCTCCTACGAGCAGTACTTC. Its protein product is CASSQDSGPSSYEQYF.

The CDR3: CASSRRQVAGYTF. The CDR3 DNA sequence: TGTGCCAGCAGTCGGAGACAGGTGGCGGGCTACACCTTC. The V gene is TRBV2, the J gene TRBJ1-2; TRBD1 is a possible D gene (6 bases). The CDR3 loop spans 13 amino acids. Per germline, CDR1 SNHLY and CDR2 FYNNEI. The V gene lost 5 bases and the J gene lost 8 bases, with 15 bases spanning the gap.

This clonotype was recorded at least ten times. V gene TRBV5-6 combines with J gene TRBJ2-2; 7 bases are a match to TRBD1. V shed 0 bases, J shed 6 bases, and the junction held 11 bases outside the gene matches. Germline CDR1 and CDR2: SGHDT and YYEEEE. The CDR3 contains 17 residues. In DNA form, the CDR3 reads TGTGCCAGCAGCTTGGTCCTGACAGGGCGGATTGCCGGGGAGCTGTTTTTT. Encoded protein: CASSLVLTGRIAGELFF.

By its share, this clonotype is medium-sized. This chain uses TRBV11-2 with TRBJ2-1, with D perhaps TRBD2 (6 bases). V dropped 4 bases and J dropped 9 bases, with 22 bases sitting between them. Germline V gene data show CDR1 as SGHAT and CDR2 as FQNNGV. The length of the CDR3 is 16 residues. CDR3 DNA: TGTGCCAGCAGCTCCGTACTCGGGGGAGAGGTTCCTGAGCAGTTCTTC. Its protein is CASSSVLGGEVPEQFF.

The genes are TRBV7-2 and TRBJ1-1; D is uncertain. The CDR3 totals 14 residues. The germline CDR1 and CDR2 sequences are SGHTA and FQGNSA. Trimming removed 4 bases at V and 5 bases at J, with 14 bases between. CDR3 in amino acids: CASSSYPRGTEAFF. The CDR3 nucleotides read TGTGCCAGCAGCTCTTACCCCAGAGGGACTGAAGCTTTCTTT.

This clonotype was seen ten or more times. The chain's CDR3 is CASSLVARVDEQYF. The CDR3 bases are TGTGCCAGCAGCTTAGTGGCCAGGGTTGACGAGCAGTACTTC. V usage is TRBV7-2 and J usage is TRBJ2-7; perhaps TRBD1 as D (5 bases). CDR3 length: 14 amino acids. Trimming took 1 base from V and 5 from J, leaving 12 bases between them. Germline V gene data show CDR1 as SGHTA and CDR2 as FQGNSA.

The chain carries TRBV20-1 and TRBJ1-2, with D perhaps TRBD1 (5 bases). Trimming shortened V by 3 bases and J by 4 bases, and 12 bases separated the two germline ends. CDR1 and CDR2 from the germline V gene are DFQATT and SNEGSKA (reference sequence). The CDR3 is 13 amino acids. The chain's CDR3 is CSASVGTVYGYTF. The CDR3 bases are TGCAGTGCTAGCGTAGGGACGGTCTATGGCTACACCTTC.

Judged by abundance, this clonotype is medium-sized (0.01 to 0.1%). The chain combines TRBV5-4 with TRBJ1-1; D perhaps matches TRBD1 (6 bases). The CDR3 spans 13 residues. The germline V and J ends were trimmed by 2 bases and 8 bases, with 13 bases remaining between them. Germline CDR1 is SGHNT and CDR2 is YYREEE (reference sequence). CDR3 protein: CASSLPRDREAFF. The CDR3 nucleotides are TGTGCCAGCAGCTTACCCCGAGACAGGGAAGCTTTCTTT.

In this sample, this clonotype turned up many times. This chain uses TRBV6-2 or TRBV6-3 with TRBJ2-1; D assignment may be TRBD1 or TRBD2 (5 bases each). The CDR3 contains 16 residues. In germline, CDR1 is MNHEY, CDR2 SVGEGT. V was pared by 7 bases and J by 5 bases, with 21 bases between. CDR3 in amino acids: CASNHWGKTKHNEQFF. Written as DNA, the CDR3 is TGTGCCAGCAACCACTGGGGGAAGACAAAACACAATGAGCAGTTCTTC.

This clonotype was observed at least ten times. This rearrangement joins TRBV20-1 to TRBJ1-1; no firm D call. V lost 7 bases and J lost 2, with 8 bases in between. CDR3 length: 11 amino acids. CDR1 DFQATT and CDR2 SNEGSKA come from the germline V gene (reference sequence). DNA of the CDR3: TGCAGTGGCACCCCAAACACTGAAGCTTTCTTT. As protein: CSGTPNTEAFF.